One and the same sample provided the 17 T cell receptor beta chains below, sequenced in a study of blood T cell repertoires in COVID-19. The table came from immunoSEQ multiplex PCR; TCRdb's copy has only in-frame clones and leaves some out. The sample lists under 30,000 clones; 75% to 90% were seen once. The sequenced material came from peripheral blood. The receptors stem from a man at least 80 years old with acute or convalescent COVID-19.

Only one count was recorded for this clone. The chain carries TRBV9 and TRBJ1-1; 8 positions match TRBD1. The trim removed 6 bases at V and 2 bases at J, leaving 6 bases unmatched. The germline V gene encodes CDR1 SGDLS and CDR2 YYNGEE. This CDR3 is 14 amino acids long. The chain's CDR3 is CASTRTGTNTEAFF. CDR3 nucleotide sequence: TGTGCCAGCACCAGGACAGGGACCAACACTGAAGCTTTCTTT.

V is TRBV7-3 and J is TRBJ2-3; possible D gene TRBD1, 5 bases. Germline CDR1 is SGHTA and CDR2 is FQGTGA. This CDR3 region has 14 residues. Trimming shortened V by 5 bases and J by 3 bases, and 12 bases separated the two germline ends. The CDR3 DNA is TGTGCCAGCAGCATTGACAGCTATACAGATACGCAGTATTTT. Translating it yields CASSIDSYTDTQYF. The full variable domain, in which reference TRBV7-3 and TRBJ2-3 provide the parts outside the CDR3, is GAGVSQTPSNKVTEKGKYVELRCDPISGHTALYWYRQSLGQGPEFLIYFQGTGAADDSGLPNDRFFAVRPEGSVSTLKIQRTERGDSAVYLCASSIDSYTDTQYFGPGTRLTVL.

This clone was seen a few times. The V and J genes are TRBV14 and TRBJ1-1; D is ambiguous. This CDR3 spans 16 amino acids. CDR1 is SGHDN, CDR2 FVKESK, per germline. Deletions cut 5 bases from V and 0 bases from J, with 16 bases between. DNA of the CDR3: TGTGCCAGCAGCAAGGACGGAGTCGGGGTGAACACTGAAGCTTTCTTT. Translated: CASSKDGVGVNTEAFF.

The chain links TRBV5-1 to TRBJ1-6; no firm D call. The germline V and J ends were trimmed by 4 bases and 0 bases, with 5 bases remaining between them. Germline V lookup: CDR1 SGHRS, CDR2 YFSETQ. CDR3 length: 14 amino acids. Here the CDR3 reads CASSPSSYNSPLHF. The DNA of the CDR3 is TGCGCCAGCAGCCCGAGCTCCTATAATTCACCCCTCCACTTT.

This chain uses TRBV6-5 with TRBJ2-1; D is possibly TRBD1 (7 bases). This CDR3 contains 14 residues. CDR1 and CDR2 (germline): MNHEY, SVGAGI. With 5 bases removed from V and 9 bases from J, the gap between germline ends came to 17 bases. CDR3 coding DNA: TGTGCCAGCAGTCTTAGCGGACAGGCGGGTGAGCAGTTCTTC. It encodes CASSLSGQAGEQFF.

V gene TRBV7-8 combines with J gene TRBJ2-6; D is possibly TRBD1 (6 bases). Germline-derived CDR1 and CDR2 are SGHVS and FQNEAQ. The germline V and J ends were trimmed by 4 bases and 2 bases, with 18 bases remaining between them. CDR3 size: 18 residues. CDR3 residues: CASSYSVVRGPGANVLTF. CDR3 nucleotides: TGTGCCAGCAGCTACTCGGTAGTCAGGGGCCCTGGGGCCAACGTCCTGACTTTC.

Written as DNA, the CDR3 is TGTGCCAGTACTAGACAGGGGGGGACTGAAGCTTTCTTT. It codes for CASTRQGGTEAFF. This sequence joins TRBV19 and TRBJ1-1, with TRBD1 identical over 9 bases. The CDR3 contains 13 residues. V gave up 7 bases and J gave up 5 bases; unmatched junction bases: 5. Germline values: CDR1 LNHDA, CDR2 SQIVND (reference sequence).

V is TRBV7-9 and J is TRBJ2-5; 11 nucleotides line up with TRBD2. Germline V gene data show CDR1 as SEHNR and CDR2 as FQNEAQ (reference sequence). Unmatched junction bases numbered 4, after V lost 2 bases and J lost 5 bases. This CDR3 is 15 amino acids long. CDR3 sequence (DNA): TGTGCCAGCAGCTTAACTAGCGGGGGATCTGAGACCCAGTACTTC. Translating gives CASSLTSGGSETQYF.

Only one count was recorded for this clone. This sequence joins TRBV19 and TRBJ2-5; maybe TRBD2 (5 bases). The CDR3 sequence is 14 residues long. The V gene lost 3 bases and the J gene lost 1 base, with 9 bases spanning the gap. Germline CDR1 is LNHDA and CDR2 is SQIVND (reference sequence). CDR3 coding DNA: TGTGCCAGTAGTATTACGGGGTCCCAAGAGACCCAGTACTTC. Protein sequence: CASSITGSQETQYF.

J is TRBJ1-2 and V is TRBV5-4, with D possibly matching TRBD1 (5 bases). CDR1 is SGHNT and CDR2 is YYREEE in the germline V gene (reference sequence). Trimming took 1 base from V and 6 from J, leaving 25 bases between them. There are 18 residues in the CDR3. Here the CDR3 DNA reads TGTGCCAGCAGCTTGAGTAGGACACCAACTCGGAAGTCACATGGCTACACCTTC. Amino acid sequence: CASSLSRTPTRKSHGYTF.

The chain recombines TRBV11-2 with TRBJ2-3; TRBD2 is a possible D gene (5 bases). The CDR3 loop spans 14 amino acids. Germline V lookup: CDR1 SGHAT, CDR2 FQNNGV. V was clipped by 5 bases and J by 5 bases, with 14 bases between them. The CDR3 region is CASSNQARGDTQYF. The CDR3 DNA is TGTGCCAGCAGCAACCAGGCCCGGGGAGATACGCAGTATTTT.

This clone was seen only once. The rearrangement links TRBV24-1 to TRBJ2-1; TRBD2 aligns across 9 bases. From germline, CDR1 is KGHDR and CDR2 SFDVKD. The CDR3 extends over 16 amino acids. V shed 1 base and J 9 bases; nucleotides not matched to a gene: 9. CDR3 in DNA: TGTGCCACCAGTGATTTAAAAGCGGGGGGCATGGGTGAGCAGTTCTTC. It codes for CATSDLKAGGMGEQFF.

The V gene is TRBV5-1, the J gene TRBJ2-1, with D possibly matching TRBD1 (6 bases). V lost 1 base and J 4 bases, leaving 15 bases between the germline ends. This CDR3 contains 16 residues. Germline lookup yields CDR1 SGHRS and CDR2 YFSETQ. CDR3 region: CASSLTDRRSYNEQFF. The CDR3 DNA reads TGCGCCAGCAGCTTGACCGACAGGAGGTCGTACAATGAGCAGTTCTTC.

The chain couples TRBV7-9 to TRBJ1-2; weak D call: TRBD1 (5 bases). V lost 3 bases, J lost 5 bases, and 10 bases lay in between. Germline V lookup: CDR1 SEHNR, CDR2 FQNEAQ (reference sequence). This CDR3 region has 13 residues. CDR3 in DNA: TGTGCCAGCAGCTTGGGGACTCCGTATGGCTACACCTTC. Translated: CASSLGTPYGYTF.

The chain uses TRBV3-1 (or the pseudogene TRBV3-2) and TRBJ2-2, with 9 nucleotides matching TRBD2. The CDR3 covers 17 residues. V was clipped by 4 bases and J by 0 bases; unmatched bases: 6. Germline V gene data show CDR1 as LGHDT and CDR2 as YNNKEL (reference sequence). CDR3 in DNA: TGTGCCAGCAGCCTGCGAGCGGGGGGAACGAACACCGGGGAGCTGTTTTTT. Encoded protein: CASSLRAGGTNTGELFF.

The chain carries TRBV10-1 and TRBJ1-1; no clear D. Germline V lookup: CDR1 WNHNN, CDR2 SYGVQD (reference sequence). V was pared by 2 bases and J by 1 base, with 8 bases between. This CDR3 spans 14 amino acids. Here the CDR3 reads CASSEGGRNTEAFF. In DNA form, the CDR3 reads TGCGCCAGCAGTGAGGGTGGGAGGAACACTGAAGCTTTCTTT.

The chain combines TRBV12-3 or TRBV12-4 with TRBJ2-7; 10 bases align to TRBD2. The V segment lost 10 bases and the J segment 1 base; nucleotides outside the gene matches: 4. CDR3 length: 13 amino acids. CDR3 nucleotide sequence: TGTGCCACCTCTAGCGGGGGTTCCTACGAGCAGTACTTC. Its translation is CATSSGGSYEQYF.